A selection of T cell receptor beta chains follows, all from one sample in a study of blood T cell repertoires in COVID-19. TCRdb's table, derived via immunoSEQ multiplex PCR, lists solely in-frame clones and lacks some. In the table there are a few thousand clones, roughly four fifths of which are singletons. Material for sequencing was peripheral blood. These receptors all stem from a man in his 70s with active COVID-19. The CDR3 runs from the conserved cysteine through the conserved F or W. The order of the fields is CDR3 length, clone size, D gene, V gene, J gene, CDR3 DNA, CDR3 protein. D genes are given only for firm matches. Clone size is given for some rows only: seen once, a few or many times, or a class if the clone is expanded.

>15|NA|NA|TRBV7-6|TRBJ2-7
TGTGCCAGCAGCTTAGAACCGTCCCCGAGCTACGAGCAGTACTTC
CASSLEPSPSYEQYF
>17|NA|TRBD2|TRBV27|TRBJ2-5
TGTGCCAGCAGTTCGTGGACTAGCGGGGGGCCAGGAGAGACCCAGTACTTC
CASSSWTSGGPGETQYF
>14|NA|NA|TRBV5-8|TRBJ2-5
TGTGCCAGCAGCTTGGGGCTAGCACAAGAGACCCAGTACTTC
CASSLGLAQETQYF
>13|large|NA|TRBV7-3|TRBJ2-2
TGTGCCAGCAGCTTAATAGCGACCGGGGAGCTGTTTTTT
CASSLIATGELFF
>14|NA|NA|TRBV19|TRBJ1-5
TGTGCCAGTAGTATCGGGGGGGGATATCAGCCCCAGCATTTT
CASSIGGGYQPQHF
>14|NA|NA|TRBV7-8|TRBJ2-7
TGTGCCAGCAGCCCGACGGCAGGTACCTACGAGCAGTACTTC
CASSPTAGTYEQYF
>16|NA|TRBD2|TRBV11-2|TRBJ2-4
TGTGCCAGCAGCCCCAATAGCGGGGGGGATGGAAACATTCAGTACTTC
CASSPNSGGDGNIQYF
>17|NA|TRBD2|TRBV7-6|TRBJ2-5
TGTGCCAGCAGCTCCTACGGACTAGCGGGGACCCAAGAGACCCAGTACTTC
CASSSYGLAGTQETQYF
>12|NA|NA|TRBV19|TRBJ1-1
TGTGCCAGTAAACGGGAGAACACTGAAGCTTTCTTT
CASKRENTEAFF
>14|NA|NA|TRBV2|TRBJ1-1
TGTGCCACCCAACGAACAGGGTGGGACACTGAAGCTTTCTTT
CATQRTGWDTEAFF
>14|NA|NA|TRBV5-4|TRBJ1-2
TGTGCCAGCAGCGGGGGAGGTGCTAACTATGGCTACACCTTC
CASSGGGANYGYTF
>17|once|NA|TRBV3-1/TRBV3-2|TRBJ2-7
TGTGCCAGCAGCCAATACGGGGCAGGGGAATTGTCCTACGAGCAGTACTTC
CASSQYGAGELSYEQYF
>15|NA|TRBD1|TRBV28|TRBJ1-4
TGTGCCAGCAGCTCCAGTGGACAGGGTCGCGAAAAACTGTTTTTT
CASSSSGQGREKLFF
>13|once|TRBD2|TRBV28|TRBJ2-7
TGTGCCAGCAGTTTTCTAGCGGGGAATCAGCAGTACTTC
CASSFLAGNQQYF
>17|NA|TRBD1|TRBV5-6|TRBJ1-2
TGTGCCAGCAGCTTGGTAGAGATAGGCAGGGGGAACTATGGCTACACCTTC
CASSLVEIGRGNYGYTF
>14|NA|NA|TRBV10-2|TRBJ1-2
TGCGCCAGTGGAGGCGGTCGGCCGCTCTATGGCTACACCTTC
CASGGGRPLYGYTF
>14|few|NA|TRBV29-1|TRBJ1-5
TGCAGCGTTGTTGGGGAGAGTGGCAATCAGCCCCAGCATTTT
CSVVGESGNQPQHF
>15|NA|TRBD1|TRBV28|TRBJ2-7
TGTGCCAGCAGTCCCCTCGGGACAGGGAGGTACGAGCAGTACTTC
CASSPLGTGRYEQYF
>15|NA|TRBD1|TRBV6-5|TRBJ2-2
TGTGCCAGCAGAGATCCTAGGACAGGTACCGGGGAGCTGTTTTTT
CASRDPRTGTGELFF
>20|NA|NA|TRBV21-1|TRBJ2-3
TGTGCCAGCAGCAAAGCCGACACTAGCGGGGGCCGGGTTTTGGCAGATACGCAGTATTTT
CASSKADTSGGRVLADTQYF
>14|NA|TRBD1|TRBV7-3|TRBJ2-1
TGTGCCAGCAGCGTGGGACAGGGTGATTATAAGCAGTTCTTC
CASSVGQGDYKQFF
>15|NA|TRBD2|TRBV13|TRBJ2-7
TGTGCCAGCAGCCCTTCCGGCGGGAGCTCCTACGAGCAGTACTTC
CASSPSGGSSYEQYF
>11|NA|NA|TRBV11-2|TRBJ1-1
TGTGCCAGCAGCGTAAACACTGAAGCTTTCTTT
CASSVNTEAFF
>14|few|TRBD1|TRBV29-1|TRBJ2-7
TGCAGCGTTACGGGACAGGGGAGTTTTAGCGAGCAGTACTTC
CSVTGQGSFSEQYF
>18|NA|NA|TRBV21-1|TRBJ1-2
TGTGCCAGCAGCCAAAGCTGGCAGCAGAGTGGGCCTAACTATGGCTACACCTTC
CASSQSWQQSGPNYGYTF
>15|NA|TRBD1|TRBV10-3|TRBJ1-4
TGTGCCATCAGTAGGACAGGGGAAGTTGGTGAAAAACTGTTTTTT
CAISRTGEVGEKLFF
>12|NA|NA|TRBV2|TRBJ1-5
TGTGCCACGGGGGACGGAGGAGGGCCCCAGCATTTT
CATGDGGGPQHF
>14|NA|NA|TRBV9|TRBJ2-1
TGTGCCAGCAGCGTAGGACAGCCTAGGGATGAGCAGTTCTTC
CASSVGQPRDEQFF
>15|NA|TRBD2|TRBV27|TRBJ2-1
TGTGCCAGCAGAGGACTAGCGGGGGGGTGGGGTGAGCAGTTCTTC
CASRGLAGGWGEQFF
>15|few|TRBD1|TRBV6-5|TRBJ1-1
TGTGCCAGCAGTTACTCGGGACAGCTGAACACTGAAGCTTTCTTT
CASSYSGQLNTEAFF
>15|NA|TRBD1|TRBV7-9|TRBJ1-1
TGTGCCAGCAGCTTAAATTCAGGGGGGAACACTGAAGCTTTCTTT
CASSLNSGGNTEAFF
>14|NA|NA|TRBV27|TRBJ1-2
TGTGCCAGCAAAGCAGGGGAACTCAACTATGGCTACACCTTC
CASKAGELNYGYTF
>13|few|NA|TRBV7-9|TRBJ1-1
TGTGCCAGCAGCTTAAGAGATTGGTCTGAAGCTTTCTTT
CASSLRDWSEAFF
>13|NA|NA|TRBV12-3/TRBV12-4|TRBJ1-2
TGTGCCAGCGTGACCAGGGATAACTATGGCTACACCTTC
CASVTRDNYGYTF
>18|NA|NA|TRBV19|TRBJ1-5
TGTGCCAGTAGTATGAGCCTGAGCAGGGACTGGAGCAATCAGCCCCAGCATTTT
CASSMSLSRDWSNQPQHF
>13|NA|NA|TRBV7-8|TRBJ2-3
TGTGCCAGCAGCGTCACAGGTTCAGATACGCAGTATTTT
CASSVTGSDTQYF
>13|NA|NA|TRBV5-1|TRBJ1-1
TGCGCCAGCAGGGAGACCATGAACACTGAAGCTTTCTTT
CASRETMNTEAFF
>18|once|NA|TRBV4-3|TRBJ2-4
TGCGCCAGCAGCCAAGTGGGTTCGACGGACAGAGGAACGGACATTCAGTACTTC
CASSQVGSTDRGTDIQYF